This T cell receptor (beta chain) derives from a study of cytomegalovirus exposure and HLA in healthy donors. This clone was seen only a few times. Both 60 Vbeta primers and 13 Jbeta primers went into the PCR. Clones were sequenced by immunoSEQ multiplex PCR, and TCRdb holds only the in-frame ones, with some missing. Of about 160,000 clones listed, roughly 77% are singletons. The CDR3 length is 13 residues. Germline trimming cut 1 base from V and 6 bases from J; bases unmatched to any gene: 0. Germline values: CDR1 SGHTA, CDR2 FQGTGA. The rearrangement joins TRBV7-3 to TRBJ1-5; 7 positions agree with TRBD1. Sequencing input: PBMCs. The receptor comes from a man aged 30-40 years in good health and CMV-seropositive. CDR3 sequence (DNA): TGTGCCAGCAGCTTAAACAGGGGTCAGCCCCAGCATTTT. Translation gives CASSLNRGQPQHF.